The next 19 T cell receptor beta chains were all read from a single sample in a study of blood T cell repertoires in COVID-19. Using immunoSEQ multiplex PCR, the repertoire was profiled, and TCRdb retains in-frame clones only, with some absent. The sample consists of 200,000 to 300,000 clones, about nine tenths of them appearing once. The sequenced sample was peripheral blood. The receptor source for this set is a man aged 30-40 years with COVID-19, enrolled during active disease.

The rearrangement links TRBV19 to TRBJ1-1; TRBD1 is a possible D gene (6 bases). CDR3 length: 13 amino acids. V lost 6 bases and J lost 7, with 15 bases in between. The germline CDR1 and CDR2 sequences are LNHDA and SQIVND (reference sequence). CDR3 in DNA: TGTGCCAGTAGCACTTTCCAGGGGCTTGAAGCTTTCTTT. Translated: CASSTFQGLEAFF.

The chain carries TRBV5-1 and TRBJ1-2, with 8 positions matching TRBD1. The CDR3 runs 14 residues. Germline V gene data show CDR1 as SGHRS and CDR2 as YFSETQ. With V trimmed by 4 bases and J by 8 bases, 10 bases remained unmatched. This CDR3 reads CASSQGAGVSGYTF. CDR3 sequence (DNA): TGCGCCAGCAGCCAGGGGGCGGGGGTAAGCGGCTACACCTTC.

The V gene is TRBV5-4, the J gene TRBJ2-1; TRBD1 might be the D (6 bases). Looked up from germline, CDR1 is SGHNT and CDR2 is YYREEE (reference sequence). This CDR3 spans 13 amino acids. V gave up 4 bases and J gave up 8 bases, with 13 bases separating them. As DNA, the CDR3 is TGTGCCAGCAGCCGGACACAGGGTGATGAGCAGTTCTTC. It encodes CASSRTQGDEQFF.

The chain is built from TRBV4-1 and TRBJ1-5; the D gene is possibly TRBD1 (6 bases). Looked up from germline, CDR1 is MGHRA and CDR2 is YSYEKL. V was shortened by 6 bases and J by 5 bases, with 17 bases between the two germline ends. The CDR3 has 15 residues. CDR3 region: CASRGGDGDYQPQHF. The DNA of the CDR3 is TGCGCCAGCAGAGGGGGGGACGGTGATTATCAGCCCCAGCATTTT.

This chain connects TRBV12-3 or TRBV12-4 to TRBJ1-1, with unresolved D. V gave up 6 bases and J gave up 5 bases, with 13 bases separating them. This CDR3 region has 13 residues. The CDR3, as DNA: TGTGCCAGCAGCCGTTTAATGAGGACTGAAGCTTTCTTT. Its protein product is CASSRLMRTEAFF.

This clone was seen only once. The chain joins TRBV10-2 to TRBJ2-1, with D tentatively TRBD1 (8 bases). Trimming pared 6 bases from V and 7 bases from J, leaving 19 bases between. There are 15 residues in the CDR3. The germline gives CDR1 WSHSY, CDR2 SAAADI. CDR3 sequence (DNA): TGCGCCAGCAGCGAGATACAGGGGGAGGGGAATGAGCAGTTCTTC. Protein: CASSEIQGEGNEQFF.

The chain is built from TRBV6-6 and TRBJ1-1, with 7 bases matching TRBD1. Germline CDR1 MNHNY, CDR2 SVGAGI (reference sequence). The CDR3 has 14 amino acids. Trimming took 6 bases from V and 4 from J; bases not matched to a gene: 8. The CDR3 loop is CASRHQTGATEAFF. CDR3 DNA sequence: TGTGCCAGCAGACACCAAACAGGGGCCACTGAAGCTTTCTTT.

V usage is TRBV11-2 and J usage is TRBJ1-1, with 8 bases that match TRBD1. The CDR3 extends over 14 amino acids. The ends lost 3 bases at V and 2 bases at J; junction bases unmatched: 2. CDR1 is SGHAT and CDR2 is FQNNGV in the germline V gene. CDR3 in DNA: TGTGCCAGCAGCTTCACAGGGGGAAACACTGAAGCTTTCTTT. Encoded protein: CASSFTGGNTEAFF.

This chain links TRBV3-1 (or the pseudogene TRBV3-2) with TRBJ2-5; 11 bases map to TRBD2. In germline, CDR1 is LGHDT, CDR2 YNNKEL (reference sequence). The CDR3 length is 15 residues. J lost 5 bases, V lost 1 base, and 3 bases had no gene match. CDR3 residues: CASSQGLAGGETQYF. Here the CDR3 DNA reads TGTGCCAGCAGCCAAGGCCTAGCGGGGGGTGAGACCCAGTACTTC.

The chain recombines TRBV13 with TRBJ2-3, with 8 bases identical to TRBD2. CDR1 is PRHDT, CDR2 FYEKMQ, per germline (reference sequence). J lost 6 bases, V lost 6 bases, and 8 bases had no gene match. The CDR3 covers 14 residues. The CDR3 sequence: CASSLRLAYDTQYF. CDR3 coding DNA: TGTGCCAGCAGTCTCAGACTAGCGTACGATACGCAGTATTTT.

V gene TRBV5-6 combines with J gene TRBJ2-4, with TRBD2 identical over 12 bases. J was trimmed by 0 bases and V by 2 bases; bases with no gene match: 9. The CDR3 extends over 19 amino acids. The V gene's germline CDR1 is SGHDT and CDR2 YYEEEE. This chain's CDR3 is CASSFSGSSGGVAKNIQYF. The CDR3 DNA reads TGTGCCAGCAGCTTTAGCGGGTCTAGCGGGGGGGTAGCCAAAAACATTCAGTACTTC.

The V gene is TRBV18, the J gene TRBJ2-7, with TRBD1 matching over 8 bases. Germline trimming cut 3 bases from V and 3 bases from J; bases unmatched to any gene: 13. Germline loops: CDR1 KGHSH, CDR2 LQKENI. This CDR3 region has 17 residues. Written as DNA, the CDR3 is TGTGCCAGCTCACCGAGTTTAGGTGACAGGGGCCGCTACGAGCAGTACTTC. It codes for CASSPSLGDRGRYEQYF.

The chain joins TRBV18 to TRBJ1-5; TRBD1 agrees at 7 bases. The junction had 4 bases not matched to a gene; V was cut back by 2 bases and J by 0 bases. This CDR3 has 16 residues. CDR1 is KGHSH, CDR2 LQKENI, per germline. The CDR3 nucleotides are TGTGCCAGCTCACCATCGGACAGGAATAGCAATCAGCCCCAGCATTTT. As protein: CASSPSDRNSNQPQHF.

The chain links TRBV6-6 to TRBJ1-2; 7 nucleotides line up with TRBD1. CDR3 size: 14 residues. Trimming at V came to 0 bases and at J to 7 bases, leaving 5 bases not matched to a gene. Germline V gene data show CDR1 as MNHNY and CDR2 as SVGAGI (reference sequence). For the CDR3, the DNA is TGTGCCAGCAGTTACTCGAGGACAGGTGGTGGCTACACCTTC. This gives the protein CASSYSRTGGGYTF.

As regards this clone: The same CDR3 arises from other DNA sequences in this sample as well. The rearrangement joins TRBV19 to TRBJ1-1; a possible D gene is TRBD1 (6 bases). The CDR3 runs to 14 residues. The V end lost 1 base, the J end lost 3 bases, and 9 bases lay between the germline ends. Germline V gene sequence: CDR1 LNHDA, CDR2 SQIVND (reference sequence). This chain's CDR3 is CASSIGGGDTEAFF. The CDR3, as DNA: TGTGCCAGTAGTATAGGAGGGGGGGACACTGAAGCTTTCTTT.

J is TRBJ2-1 and V is TRBV7-9, with 7 bases aligning to TRBD1. The CDR3 has 15 residues. Unmatched junction bases numbered 6, after V lost 0 bases and J lost 7 bases. Per germline, CDR1 SEHNR and CDR2 FQNEAQ (reference sequence). Written as DNA, the CDR3 is TGTGCCAGCAGCTTAGCAGGGGGCAGGTGGAATGAGCAGTTCTTC. Residues: CASSLAGGRWNEQFF.

Concerning this clone: Within the sample, other DNA sequences also encode this same CDR3. The V gene is TRBV19, the J gene TRBJ1-5, with D possibly TRBD1 on 6 matching bases. From germline, CDR1 is LNHDA and CDR2 SQIVND (reference sequence). CDR3 size: 14 residues. The ends were cut back, 7 bases at V and 2 bases at J, with 12 bases in the middle. The CDR3: CASTKGGGNQPQHF. In DNA, the CDR3 is TGTGCCAGTACCAAGGGGGGGGGCAATCAGCCCCAGCATTTT.

This clone was seen only once. V usage is TRBV6-1 and J usage is TRBJ2-1; 10 positions match TRBD2. The junction had 8 bases not matched to a gene; V was cut back by 1 base and J by 8 bases. The CDR3 is made up of 16 amino acids. Germline V gene sequence: CDR1 MNHNS, CDR2 SASEGT. CDR3 nucleotide sequence: TGTGCCAGCAGTGAAGTCGTGGCTAGCGGGGGTGATGAGCAGTTCTTC. Translation gives CASSEVVASGGDEQFF.

The chain couples TRBV4-1 to TRBJ1-4; 7 nucleotides match TRBD1. CDR1 is MGHRA, CDR2 YSYEKL, per germline. This CDR3 region has 18 residues. The trim removed 0 bases at V and 8 bases at J, leaving 15 bases unmatched. CDR3 sequence (DNA): TGCGCCAGCAGCCAAGAAAGAAGGGGACAGACCATGCAGGAAAAACTGTTTTTT. This gives the protein CASSQERRGQTMQEKLFF.